The present T cell receptor beta chain was sequenced within a study of regulatory T cells in long-lasting Graves disease (dated by TCRdb to the early 2020s). Regarding the research as a whole: Newly diagnosed Graves' disease patients had taken antithyroid drugs for less than 3 months. Peripheral blood TCR sequencing and RNA sequencing compared persistent Graves' disease patients with newly diagnosed Graves' disease patients. The study was registered as a clinical trial and conducted in China. A total of about 35 samples underwent TCR sequencing, from about 13 patients with persistent Graves' disease and around 20 patients with newly diagnosed Graves' disease. Study-level results and caveats: Persistent Graves' disease patients showed lower TCR Shannon entropy and fewer highly expanded clones than newly diagnosed patients, suggesting clonal expansion. As a limitation, the authors acknowledged that the small sample size may reduce accuracy. Persistent patients shared more public clonotypes among themselves (under 3,000) than newly diagnosed patients did (approximately 900). Preferential use of TRBV28, TRBJ1-2 and TRBJ2-5 was observed in persistent disease, whereas TRBV20-1 and TRBJ2-1 were favored in newly diagnosed disease. Only peripheral blood was studied, because thyroid tissue, the primary lesion, was inaccessible. Only the TCR beta chain was sequenced and analyzed.

This clonotype has at least ten counts. Which antigen it targets is not known. No much larger clone is present one base from it, and per-base qualities are unavailable. Trimming takes 3 bases from V and 0 bases from J, and the germline ends sit 14 bases apart. CDR1 KGHSH and CDR2 LQKENI were looked up in the germline V gene. The CDR3 starts with the cysteine, ends with the phenylalanine, and has 16 residues. Only the CDR3 DNA stays, 48 bases, in frame from base 1. Library prep was done by multiplex PCR. Sequencing used an Illumina HiSeq 4000. CDR3 regions were amplified by Arm-PCR with iRepertoire HTBI primers to construct TCR beta libraries. Before sequencing, the PCR products went through gel purification. As for how the authors treated the data: Across samples, fewer than 70 TRBV and roughly 15 TRBJ segments were identified and used for gene usage analysis of CDR3 amino acid clonotypes. COPE and FqMerger were used to merge the filtered high-quality paired reads into contigs. BLAST was used to align contigs to IMGT TRBV, TRBD and TRBJ reference genes, and CDR3 was defined according to IMGT. Any clonotype with a frequency above 0.1% was classified as a highly expanded clone. Repertoire diversity was measured by Shannon entropy, and V-J evenness by the Gini coefficient. A clonotype found in more than one individual was treated as public. TCRdb reworked the public reads: Q25 trimming with fastp, MiXCR clone assembly, productive beta chains retained. Rows with one shared CDR3 protein collapse into an entry with the most common genes and DNA. In this record, the V and J calls reflect TCRdb's handling and not the investigators' own analysis. For this sample the table gives hundreds of thousands of distinct CDR3 sequences, of which more than 10% were detected only once. Roughly 8.9% of the sample comes from the top ten.

Per the publication, the time point label means: newly diagnosed GD, antithyroid drugs for less than 3 months. For both TCR sequencing and RNA sequencing, RNA was extracted from PBMCs using TRIzol. Graves' disease was diagnosed according to American Thyroid Association guidelines. Patients for the study were recruited at an endocrinology department in Xi'an, China. Each patient gave roughly 10 milliliters of peripheral blood, collected in an EDTA anticoagulant tube. Ficoll Paque Plus density gradient separation was used to isolate PBMCs, and no further T cell sorting was performed. An Agilent 2100 Bioanalyzer and agarose gel were used to assess RNA quality, and a NanoDrop 2000 was used to measure RNA concentration. These data were also filed under a second study, of T cells in Graves' hyperthyroidism and ophthalmopathy. As that second study puts it: Stable Graves' hyperthyroidism was defined as the absence of progression to ophthalmopathy over 18 months of follow-up. Hyperthyroidism patients were newly diagnosed, had a disease duration of under 2 months, and were aged 18 to 65 years. The study excluded patients with uncontrolled infections, other autoimmune diseases, pregnancy or lactation. Diagnoses relied on clinical symptoms, serum thyroxine and TRAb, thyroid ultrasound and orbital computed tomography. The TCR CDR3 was subjected to a first round of RT-PCR using the HTBI primer set and the Qiagen OneStep RT-PCR kit. Blood samples also contained most of the expanded thyroid clonotypes (frequency above 0.001), which suggests that blood repertoires may reflect thyroid immune responses. Ophthalmopathy was separated from stable hyperthyroidism by a 13 V-J signature model, with around 88% sensitivity and around 81% specificity obtained in cross-validation and 80%/75% obtained in testing. In validation, progression to ophthalmopathy was predicted by the model with almost 71% sensitivity and 72% to 85% specificity, a median of roughly 6 months before onset. To identify distinguishing TCR V-J signatures, a discovery cohort of about 100 patients was used, comprising 43 with Graves' ophthalmopathy and approximately 58 with stable Graves' hyperthyroidism. Prospective prediction of ophthalmopathy was tested in an independent validation cohort consisting of about 20 hyperthyroidism patients and some 15 patients who later progressed to ophthalmopathy. The approximately 95 discovery patients were divided at random into training and test sets in a 7:3 ratio. The study also compared thyroid tissue and blood T-cell repertoires from roughly 6 Graves' hyperthyroidism patients. After blood sampling, hyperthyroidism patients were treated with methimazole at a starting dose of 30 mg daily, and ophthalmopathy patients were treated with high-dose intravenous methylprednisolone. A second multiplex PCR round built the libraries, followed by size selection and purification. Paired-end sequencing of the libraries was performed with 100 bp reads on an Illumina HiSeq2000. SOAPnuke was used to process the raw data, throwing out any read that contained adapters or uncalled bases, had a mean Phred below 15, or lacked an exact constant-primer or identifier match. COPE v1.2.5 was used to merge the high-quality paired reads, and each unique nucleotide sequence was defined as a clonotype. MiTCR v1.1 was used to align clonotypes to the IMGT TRBV, TRBD and TRBJ reference segments. Only V-J combinations with frequency above 0.0001, covering 99.2% of repertoires, were analysed. The TCS score was defined as F50 (clonal expansion) divided by E x V (chaos), with BLOSUM62-based TCRdist calculated between CDR3 peptides within each V-J. Welch's t-statistics and random forest reduced 450 to 600 V-J features to 13, which were used in a naive Bayes classifier (R e1071). No statistical method was used to fix the sample size in advance, and group allocation was not hidden from the investigators. TCR Vbeta CDR3 sequencing of some 140 peripheral blood samples (under 45 ophthalmopathy, about 75 hyperthyroidism and some 17 progressor patients) is reported in the paper.

The origin of this receptor is a woman aged 25 to 39 with Graves disease. Donor details come from another sample of the same person, matched by shared clones. The rearrangement combines TRBV18 with TRBJ1-1; TRBD1 might be the D gene, on 6 matching bases. The sample consisted of peripheral blood mononuclear cells (PBMCs), taken at new diagnosis, from a patient treated with antithyroid drugs. The nucleotide sequence is given as TGTGCCAGCTCACCGAACAGGGTGGGGTTGAACACTGAAGCTTTCTTT. Its protein product is CASSPNRVGLNTEAFF. With the rest looked up from the reference TRBV18 and TRBJ1-1 genes rather than sequenced, the full variable domain is NAGVMQNPRHLVRRRGQEARLRCSPMKGHSHVYWYRQLPEEGLKFMVYLQKENIIDESGMPKERFSAEFPKEGPSILRIQQVVRGDSAAYFCASSPNRVGLNTEAFFGQGTRLTVV.